Following are 27 T cell receptor beta chains from one sample sequenced in a study of blood T cell repertoires in COVID-19. Sequencing used immunoSEQ multiplex PCR; TCRdb keeps in-frame clones, though not all of them. The sample holds 200,000 to 300,000 clones, more than 75% seen once. The material sequenced was peripheral blood. Receptors were obtained from a man aged 40-55 years who had recovered from COVID-19.

This clone turned up a few times. The CDR3 here is CASSEEGSISGYEQYF. CDR3 bases: TGTGCCAGCAGTGAAGAAGGGAGTATATCGGGCTACGAGCAGTACTTC. V and J are TRBV6-1 and TRBJ2-7; D is perhaps TRBD2 (5 bases). V was clipped by 1 base and J by 3 bases, with 16 bases between them. The CDR3 covers 16 residues. CDR1 is MNHNS and CDR2 is SASEGT in the germline V gene.

The chain is built from TRBV5-6 and TRBJ2-7, with TRBD1 as a possible D gene (6 bases). This CDR3 has 14 amino acids. In germline, CDR1 is SGHDT, CDR2 YYEEEE. Trimming removed 0 bases at V and 3 bases at J, with 10 bases between. The DNA for the CDR3 is TGTGCCAGCAGCTTGGGACAGGAGAGCTACGAGCAGTACTTC. Its translation: CASSLGQESYEQYF.

The genes are TRBV7-2 and TRBJ2-1; D call uncertain. Germline V gene sequence: CDR1 SGHTA, CDR2 FQGNSA. The CDR3 is 16 amino acids. The V gene lost 5 bases and the J gene lost 0 bases, with 14 bases spanning the gap. The chain's CDR3 is CASSLSSASSYNEQFF. The CDR3 DNA is TGTGCCAGCAGCCTCTCTTCTGCCAGCTCCTACAATGAGCAGTTCTTC.

This rearrangement joins TRBV9 to TRBJ1-2, with D possibly being TRBD1 (6 bases). Germline loops: CDR1 SGDLS, CDR2 YYNGEE. Deletions cut 2 bases from V and 7 bases from J, with 15 bases between. CDR3 length equals 14 residues. Here the CDR3 reads CASSVAPTGIGYTF. CDR3 nucleotides: TGTGCCAGCAGCGTGGCCCCTACAGGGATTGGCTACACCTTC.

V usage is TRBV2 and J usage is TRBJ2-7; 13 bases are shared with TRBD2. This CDR3 comprises 14 residues. CDR1 and CDR2 from the germline V gene are SNHLY and FYNNEI. The V segment lost 7 bases and the J segment 6 bases; nucleotides outside the gene matches: 6. DNA for the CDR3: TGTGCCAGCAAAAAACTAGCGGGAGGGCCCGAGCAGTACTTC. It yields the protein CASKKLAGGPEQYF.

The gene calls are TRBV6-2 or TRBV6-3 and TRBJ2-5; 11 nucleotides agree with TRBD2. The length of the CDR3 is 19 residues. Germline V gene sequence: CDR1 MNHEY, CDR2 SVGEGT. The J segment lost 0 bases and the V segment lost 2 bases, leaving 11 bases of the junction unmatched. The CDR3 region has the DNA TGTGCCAGCAGTTACCGGGCTAGCGGGGGGACCTCGTACCAAGAGACCCAGTACTTC. Its protein is CASSYRASGGTSYQETQYF.

The rearrangement uses TRBV6-5 and TRBJ2-1; possible D gene TRBD2, 5 bases. Between the trimmed V and J ends, which lost 3 bases and 6 bases, there was a span of 12 bases. This CDR3 contains 14 residues. The V gene's germline CDR1 is MNHEY and CDR2 SVGAGI. Here the CDR3 DNA reads TGTGCCAGCAGTTATGGGAGCTGGGGCAATGAGCAGTTCTTC. Translated: CASSYGSWGNEQFF.

The rearrangement joins TRBV10-2 to TRBJ2-1; 11 bases are shared with TRBD2. The V and J ends lost 6 bases and 7 bases, in that order; junction bases with no gene match: 8. This CDR3 is 15 amino acids long. Looked up from germline, CDR1 is WSHSY and CDR2 is SAAADI. This chain's CDR3 is CASRLAGGPRNEQFF. CDR3 coding DNA: TGCGCCAGCAGGTTAGCGGGGGGGCCGCGGAATGAGCAGTTCTTC.

CDR3 sequence: CASSPPGQGAGGELFF. DNA for the CDR3: TGTGCCAGCTCACCACCGGGACAGGGGGCCGGCGGGGAGCTGTTTTTT. This chain connects TRBV18 to TRBJ2-2; TRBD1 matches 12 bases. CDR3 length equals 16 residues. The V gene end was trimmed by 0 bases and the J gene end by 7 bases; junction bases not matched to a gene: 3. The germline V gene encodes CDR1 KGHSH and CDR2 LQKENI. The full variable domain, in which reference TRBV18 and TRBJ2-2 provide the parts outside the CDR3, is NAGVMQNPRHLVRRRGQEARLRCSPMKGHSHVYWYRQLPEEGLKFMVYLQKENIIDESGMPKERFSAEFPKEGPSILRIQQVVRGDSAAYFCASSPPGQGAGGELFFGEGSRLTVL.

The CDR3 nucleotides read TGCGCCAGCAGCTTGGGAGGTTCGGCAGATACGCAGTATTTT. This codes for CASSLGGSADTQYF. The V and J genes are TRBV5-1 and TRBJ2-3; D is unresolved. CDR1 is SGHRS and CDR2 is YFSETQ in the germline V gene. V was pared by 0 bases and J by 4 bases, with 9 bases between. The CDR3 length is 14 residues.

The chain recombines TRBV7-2 with TRBJ2-1; D is unclear. Germline V gene data show CDR1 as SGHTA and CDR2 as FQGNSA. V lost 5 bases to trimming and J lost 0 bases, with 11 bases between them. This CDR3 region has 15 residues. CDR3 DNA sequence: TGTGCCAGCAGCCTTCGTGGCGGCTCCTACAATGAGCAGTTCTTC. Encoded protein: CASSLRGGSYNEQFF. Combining the CDR3 with reference TRBV7-2 and TRBJ2-1 gives the whole variable domain GAGVSQSPSNKVTEKGKDVELRCDPISGHTALYWYRQSLGQGLEFLIYFQGNSAPDKSGLPSDRFSAERTGGSVSTLTIQRTQQEDSAVYLCASSLRGGSYNEQFFGPGTRLTVL.

This chain uses TRBV14 with TRBJ2-7; D unresolved. This CDR3 spans 11 amino acids. The germline V and J ends were trimmed by 3 bases and 2 bases, with 2 bases remaining between them. Germline V gene data show CDR1 as SGHDN and CDR2 as FVKESK. The CDR3 spells CASSHTYEQYF. CDR3 DNA sequence: TGTGCCAGCAGCCATACCTACGAGCAGTACTTC.

Only one count was recorded for this clone. The chain couples TRBV5-1 to TRBJ1-5; D gene uncertain. Germline V gene sequence: CDR1 SGHRS, CDR2 YFSETQ. The CDR3 loop spans 15 amino acids. V lost 4 bases and J 0 bases, leaving 11 bases between the germline ends. The DNA of the CDR3 is TGCGCCAGCAGCCCCTATCCGAATAGCAATCAGCCCCAGCATTTT. The encoded protein is CASSPYPNSNQPQHF.

This sequence joins TRBV18 and TRBJ2-1; TRBD2 might be the D (7 bases). Trimming stripped 0 bases from V and 7 bases from J, with 16 bases between. Germline V gene data show CDR1 as KGHSH and CDR2 as LQKENI. The CDR3 is 16 residues long. The CDR3 loop reads CASSPPGGAARNEQFF. The CDR3 DNA sequence: TGTGCCAGCTCACCACCGGGGGGGGCTGCAAGGAATGAGCAGTTCTTC.

The chain links TRBV9 to TRBJ1-3; possibly TRBD1 for D (6 bases). The CDR3 totals 17 residues. Germline V gene sequence: CDR1 SGDLS, CDR2 YYNGEE. V was clipped by 0 bases and J by 0 bases, with 13 bases between them. The CDR3 spells CASSVEDRRISGNTIYF. The CDR3, as DNA: TGTGCCAGCAGCGTAGAGGACAGACGGATCTCTGGAAACACCATATATTTT.

The V call is TRBV19, the J call TRBJ1-1; maybe TRBD1 (6 bases). Germline values: CDR1 LNHDA, CDR2 SQIVND (reference sequence). The CDR3 runs to 14 residues. V gave up 4 bases and J gave up 5 bases, with 14 bases separating them. CDR3 residues: CASSTRGQNTEAFF. CDR3 sequence (DNA): TGTGCCAGTAGTACTCGAGGACAGAATACTGAAGCTTTCTTT. The full variable domain, with the rest looked up from reference TRBV19 and TRBJ1-1, is DGGITQSPKYLFRKEGQNVTLSCEQNLNHDAMYWYRQDPGQGLRLIYYSQIVNDFQKGDIAEGYSVSREKKESFPLTVTSAQKNPTAFYLCASSTRGQNTEAFFGQGTRLTVV.

This clone was recorded only once. The chain carries TRBV14 and TRBJ2-1, with TRBD2 matching 9 bases. Trimming took 0 bases from V and 7 from J; bases not matched to a gene: 7. CDR3 size: 16 residues. The germline CDR1 and CDR2 sequences are SGHDN and FVKESK. In DNA, the CDR3 is TGTGCCAGCAGCCAAGATGGTCTAGCGGGGAGTAATGAGCAGTTCTTC. Translating it yields CASSQDGLAGSNEQFF.

In this sample, this clone turned up a few times. This chain joins TRBV12-3 or TRBV12-4 and TRBJ1-1; D possibly corresponds to TRBD1 (5 bases). The V and J ends lost 0 bases and 11 bases respectively, with 7 bases between them. This CDR3 has 11 amino acids. Written as DNA, the CDR3 is TGTGCCAGCAGTTTAGCGGGGCGGGCTTTCTTT. As protein: CASSLAGRAFF.

J is TRBJ2-7 and V is TRBV5-1, with no clear D. V shed 0 bases and J shed 1 base, with 5 bases lying between them. In germline, CDR1 is SGHRS, CDR2 YFSETQ. The CDR3 is 13 amino acids. CDR3 in DNA: TGCGCCAGCAGCTTGGCTCAGTCCTACGAGCAGTACTTC. Encoded protein: CASSLAQSYEQYF.

This clone was detected a few times. This chain connects TRBV7-9 to TRBJ2-5; 8 nucleotides align to TRBD2. V dropped 6 bases and J dropped 2; count of bases not matched to a gene: 8. The CDR3 spans 15 residues. CDR1 is SEHNR and CDR2 is FQNEAQ in the germline V gene (reference sequence). The CDR3 coding sequence is TGTGCCAGCAGGGGCGAGACTAGCGCACAAGAGACCCAGTACTTC. This encodes CASRGETSAQETQYF.

The rearrangement links TRBV19 to TRBJ1-2; D is unresolved. The V end was cut by 8 bases, the J end by 1 base, with 17 bases between. This CDR3 is built from 15 residues. Germline V CDR1 and CDR2: LNHDA, SQIVND (reference sequence). CDR3 coding DNA: TGTGCCAGTTATGGTCGGAACAGTAATAACTATGGCTACACCTTC. Amino acids: CASYGRNSNNYGYTF.

The V and J genes are TRBV6-5 and TRBJ2-1; no clear D. The CDR3 runs 15 residues. Trimming pared 2 bases from V and 0 bases from J, leaving 8 bases between. Looked up from germline, CDR1 is MNHEY and CDR2 is SVGAGI. The CDR3 loop is CASSYVPSSYNEQFF. Here the CDR3 DNA reads TGTGCCAGCAGTTACGTTCCGAGCTCCTACAATGAGCAGTTCTTC.

The J gene is TRBJ2-7, the V gene TRBV7-9; tentatively, D is TRBD1 (5 bases). This CDR3 spans 13 amino acids. Germline CDR1 is SEHNR and CDR2 is FQNEAQ (reference sequence). The ends were cut back, 5 bases at V and 9 bases at J, with 17 bases in the middle. CDR3 protein: CASSPDTVVVQYF. For the CDR3, the DNA is TGTGCCAGCAGCCCGGACACGGTCGTAGTGCAGTACTTC.

The V and J genes are TRBV6-5 and TRBJ2-3; D might be TRBD1 (6 bases). The germline gives CDR1 MNHEY, CDR2 SVGAGI. The CDR3 length is 15 residues. V was cut by 6 bases and J by 3 bases, with 16 bases left in between. For the CDR3, the DNA is TGTGCCAGCAGGGGGGAGAAGGGGGAGACAGATACGCAGTATTTT. Amino acid sequence: CASRGEKGETDTQYF.

The chain uses TRBV9 and TRBJ2-1, with 13 bases fitting TRBD2. This CDR3 contains 18 residues. After removal of 3 bases from V and 4 bases from J, the junction contained 10 bases not matched to a gene. CDR1 SGDLS and CDR2 YYNGEE come from the germline V gene. The CDR3 is CASSGGLAGVSRYNEQFF. Written as DNA, the CDR3 is TGTGCCAGCAGCGGCGGACTAGCGGGGGTATCCAGGTACAATGAGCAGTTCTTC.

The chain uses TRBV2 and TRBJ2-5; 7 bases are shared with TRBD1. CDR3 size: 14 residues. The V gene's germline CDR1 is SNHLY and CDR2 FYNNEI. V gave up 11 bases and J gave up 0 bases; unmatched junction bases: 9. CDR3 in DNA: TGTGCCTGTACCCGGGACAGCGACCAAGAGACCCAGTACTTC. Its protein product is CACTRDSDQETQYF.

This chain joins TRBV7-6 and TRBJ2-1, with 10 bases lining up with TRBD2. The CDR3 consists of 16 residues. V lost 5 bases to trimming and J lost 3 bases; unmatched junction nucleotides: 7. Germline V gene lookup returns CDR1 SGHVS and CDR2 FNYEAQ. Here the CDR3 DNA reads TGTGCCAGCAGCCTTGAGGTAGCGGGAGGCTACAATGAGCAGTTCTTC. Amino acid sequence: CASSLEVAGGYNEQFF.